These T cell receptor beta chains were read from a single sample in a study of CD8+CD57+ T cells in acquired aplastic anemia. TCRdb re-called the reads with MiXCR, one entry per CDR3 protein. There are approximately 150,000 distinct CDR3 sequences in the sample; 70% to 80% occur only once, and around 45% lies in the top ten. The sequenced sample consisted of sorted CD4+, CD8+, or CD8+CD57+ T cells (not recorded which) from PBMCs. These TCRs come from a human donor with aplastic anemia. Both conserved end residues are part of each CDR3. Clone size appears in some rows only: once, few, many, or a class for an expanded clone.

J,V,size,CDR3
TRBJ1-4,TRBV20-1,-,CSAPQISTNEKLFF
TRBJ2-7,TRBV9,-,CASSYGSGVSSYEQYF
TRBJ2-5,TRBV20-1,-,CSARGPLAGSETQYF
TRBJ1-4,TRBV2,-,CASSTDIATNEKLFF
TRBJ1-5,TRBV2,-,CASGRSNQPQHF
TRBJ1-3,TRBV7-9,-,CASSLGNSGNTIYF
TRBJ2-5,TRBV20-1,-,CSASGDQETQYF
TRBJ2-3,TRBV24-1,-,CATSEGGTGYTDTQYF
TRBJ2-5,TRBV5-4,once,CASSLQGAGETQYF
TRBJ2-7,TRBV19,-,CASSPGLSYEQYF
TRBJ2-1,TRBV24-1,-,CATRAGGSIEQFF
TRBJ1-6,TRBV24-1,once,CATSETGDRGDSPLHF
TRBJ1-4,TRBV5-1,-,CASSWDRDEKLFF
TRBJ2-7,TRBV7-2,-,CASSLAGGQGAYEQYF
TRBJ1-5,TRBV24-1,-,CATSDRAGNEPQHF
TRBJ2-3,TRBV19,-,CASSIQGTDTQYF
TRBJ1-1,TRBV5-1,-,CASSLQGAPNIEAFF
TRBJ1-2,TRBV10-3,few,CANQGTDYGYTF
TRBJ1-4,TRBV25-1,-,CASSLKGDRGNEKLFF
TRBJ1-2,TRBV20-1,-,CSARPQGKDYGHTF
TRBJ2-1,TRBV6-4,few,CASSPQSNNEQFF
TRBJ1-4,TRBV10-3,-,CAISGGKATNEKLFF
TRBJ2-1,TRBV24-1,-,CATSAIGSNEQFF
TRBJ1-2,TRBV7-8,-,CASSQLDSNYGYTF
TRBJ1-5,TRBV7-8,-,CASKFEGWINQPQHF
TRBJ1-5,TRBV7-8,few,CASRPGGVNQPQHF
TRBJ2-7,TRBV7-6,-,CASSLDPAVREQYF
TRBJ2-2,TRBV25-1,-,CASGQRELFF
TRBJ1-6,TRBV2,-,CASSEGDSYNSPLHF
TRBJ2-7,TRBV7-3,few,CASSPRTGKGTYEQYF
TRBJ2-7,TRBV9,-,CASSTGSSYEQYF
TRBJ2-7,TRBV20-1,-,CSARDGGRHEQYF
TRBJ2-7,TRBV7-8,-,CASSESGTGSSYEQYF
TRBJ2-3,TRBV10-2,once,CASWFQGTGGTDTQYF
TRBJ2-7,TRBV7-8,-,CASSQGQGTTYEQYF
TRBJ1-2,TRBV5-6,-,CASSLVRADSGYTF
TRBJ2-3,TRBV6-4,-,CASSEDRRADTQYF
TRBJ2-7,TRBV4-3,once,CASSQDKGEYERYF
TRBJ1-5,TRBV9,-,CASSVDDRGYQPQHF